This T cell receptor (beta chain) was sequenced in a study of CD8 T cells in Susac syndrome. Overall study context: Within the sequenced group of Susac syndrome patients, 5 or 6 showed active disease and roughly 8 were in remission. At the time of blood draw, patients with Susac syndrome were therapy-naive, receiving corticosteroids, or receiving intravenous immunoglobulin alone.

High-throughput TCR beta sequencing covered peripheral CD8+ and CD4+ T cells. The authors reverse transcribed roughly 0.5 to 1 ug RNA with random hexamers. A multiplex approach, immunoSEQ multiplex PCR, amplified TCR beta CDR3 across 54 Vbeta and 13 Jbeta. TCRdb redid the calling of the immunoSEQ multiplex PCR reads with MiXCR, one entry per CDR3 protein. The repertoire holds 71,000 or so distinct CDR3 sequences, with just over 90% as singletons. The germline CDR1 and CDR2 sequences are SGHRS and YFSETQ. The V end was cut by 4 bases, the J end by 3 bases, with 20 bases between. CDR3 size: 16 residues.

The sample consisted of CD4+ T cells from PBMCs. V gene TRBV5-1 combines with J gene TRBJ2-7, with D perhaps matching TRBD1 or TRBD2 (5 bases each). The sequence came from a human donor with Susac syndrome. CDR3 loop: CASSVTLGGGGYEQYF. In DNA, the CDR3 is TGCGCCAGCAGCGTCACACTAGGAGGTGGGGGCTACGAGCAGTACTTC.